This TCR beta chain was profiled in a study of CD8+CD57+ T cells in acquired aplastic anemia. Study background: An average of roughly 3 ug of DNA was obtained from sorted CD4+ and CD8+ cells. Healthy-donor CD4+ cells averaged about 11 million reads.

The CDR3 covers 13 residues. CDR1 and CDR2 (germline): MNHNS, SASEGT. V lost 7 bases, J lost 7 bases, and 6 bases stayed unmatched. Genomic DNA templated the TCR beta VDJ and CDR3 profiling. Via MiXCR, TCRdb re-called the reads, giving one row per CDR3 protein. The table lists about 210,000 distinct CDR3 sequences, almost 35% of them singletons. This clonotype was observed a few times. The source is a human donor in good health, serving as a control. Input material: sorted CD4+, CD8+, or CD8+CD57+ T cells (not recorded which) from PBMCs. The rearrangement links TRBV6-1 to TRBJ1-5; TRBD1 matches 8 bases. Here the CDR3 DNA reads TGTGCCAGCACCAGGGGGCCGGGCCAGCCCCAGCATTTT. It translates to CASTRGPGQPQHF.